This T cell receptor beta chain was obtained from a study of blood T cell repertoires in COVID-19. Sequencing used immunoSEQ multiplex PCR; TCRdb keeps in-frame clones, though not all of them. This table has roughly 43,000 clones, 69% appearing once. The sample taken for sequencing was peripheral blood. The TCR comes from a man at least 80 years old with acute or convalescent COVID-19.

In nucleotides, the CDR3 is TGTGCCAGCTCACCCCAGGGGGACACTGAAGCTTTCTTT. Translated, it gives CASSPQGDTEAFF. This chain links TRBV18 with TRBJ1-1; TRBD1 aligns across 7 bases. The CDR3 sequence is 13 residues long. CDR1 and CDR2 from the germline V gene are KGHSH and LQKENI. J was trimmed by 3 bases and V by 3 bases; bases with no gene match: 1.